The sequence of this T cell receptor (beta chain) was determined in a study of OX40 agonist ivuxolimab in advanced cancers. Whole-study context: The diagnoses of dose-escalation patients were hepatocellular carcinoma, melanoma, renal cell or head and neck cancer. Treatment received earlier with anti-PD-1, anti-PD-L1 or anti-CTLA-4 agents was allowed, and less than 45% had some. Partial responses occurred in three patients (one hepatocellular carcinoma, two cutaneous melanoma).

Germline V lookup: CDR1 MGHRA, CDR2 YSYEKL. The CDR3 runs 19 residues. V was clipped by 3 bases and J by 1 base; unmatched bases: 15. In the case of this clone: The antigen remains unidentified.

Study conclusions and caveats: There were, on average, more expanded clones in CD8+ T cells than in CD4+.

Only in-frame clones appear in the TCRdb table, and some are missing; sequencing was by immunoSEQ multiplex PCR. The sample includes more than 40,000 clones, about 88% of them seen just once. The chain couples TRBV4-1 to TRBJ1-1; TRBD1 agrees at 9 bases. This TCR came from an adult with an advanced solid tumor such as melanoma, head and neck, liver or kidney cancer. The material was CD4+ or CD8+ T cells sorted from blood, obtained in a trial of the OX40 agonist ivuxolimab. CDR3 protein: CASSQPTRDRETENTEAFF. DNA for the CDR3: TGCGCCAGCAGCCAGCCCACCCGGGACAGGGAGACTGAGAACACTGAAGCTTTCTTT.